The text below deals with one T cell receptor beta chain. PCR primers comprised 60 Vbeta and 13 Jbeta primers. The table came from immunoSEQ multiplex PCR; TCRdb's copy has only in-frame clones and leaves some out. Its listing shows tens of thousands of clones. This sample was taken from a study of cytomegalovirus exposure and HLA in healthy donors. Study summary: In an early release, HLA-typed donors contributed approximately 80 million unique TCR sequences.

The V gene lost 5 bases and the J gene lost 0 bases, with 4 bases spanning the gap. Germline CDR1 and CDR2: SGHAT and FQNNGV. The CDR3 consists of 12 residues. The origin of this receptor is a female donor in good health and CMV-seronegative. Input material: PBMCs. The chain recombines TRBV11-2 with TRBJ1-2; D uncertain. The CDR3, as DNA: TGTGCCAGCAGCCCAACTAACTATGGCTACACCTTC. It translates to CASSPTNYGYTF.